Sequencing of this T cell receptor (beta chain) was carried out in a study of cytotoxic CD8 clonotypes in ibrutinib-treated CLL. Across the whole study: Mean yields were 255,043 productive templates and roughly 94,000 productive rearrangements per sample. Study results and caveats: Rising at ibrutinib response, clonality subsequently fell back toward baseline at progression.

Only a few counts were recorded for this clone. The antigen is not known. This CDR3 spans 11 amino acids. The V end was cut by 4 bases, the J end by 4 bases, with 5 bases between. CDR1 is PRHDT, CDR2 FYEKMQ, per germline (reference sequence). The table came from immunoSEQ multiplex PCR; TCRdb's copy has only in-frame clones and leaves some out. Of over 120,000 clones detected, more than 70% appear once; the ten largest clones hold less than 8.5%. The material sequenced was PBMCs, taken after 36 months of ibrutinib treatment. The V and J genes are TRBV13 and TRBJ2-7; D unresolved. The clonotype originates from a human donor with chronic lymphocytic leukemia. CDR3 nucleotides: TGTGCCAGCAGCTCTTATTACGAGCAGTACTTC. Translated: CASSSYYEQYF.